This paragraph covers one T cell receptor (beta chain) sequence. No antigen is known for it. The sample originates from a study of Ad26.COV2.S vaccination and SARS-CoV-2 variants. For the study at large: Ad26.COV2.S shots went into the muscle once or twice, 56 days apart. Broader study findings: Substantial response breadth was reportedly seen for spike-specific CD8+ and CD4+ T cells after vaccination. For non-spike TCRs, breadth in vaccine recipients resembled that in placebo recipients. People given the vaccine had a wider spike-specific TCR breadth than placebo recipients did.

TCRdb's table, derived via immunoSEQ multiplex PCR, lists solely in-frame clones and lacks some. The sample has around 400,000 clones; approximately 91% are singletons. Per germline, CDR1 SGHTA and CDR2 FQGNSA. J gave up 2 bases and V 6 bases, and 7 bases lay outside the gene matches. The CDR3 is 16 residues long. Sample treatment: approximately 18 received Ad26.COV2.S at low or high dose, single or two shots; roughly 5 received placebo; per-sample allocation not given. Day 63 after the first injection of vaccine or placebo was the sampling time. This chain uses TRBV7-2 with TRBJ2-3; 11 nucleotides match TRBD2. Material: peripheral blood, obtained in a trial of Ad26.COV2.S vaccine versus placebo. The receptor's source is a person aged 18-65 years who received the Ad26.COV2.S COVID-19 vaccine or a placebo. CDR3 DNA sequence: TGTGCCAGCAGAGACATACTAGCGGGAGACACAGATACGCAGTATTTT. Its protein product is CASRDILAGDTDTQYF.